These 28 T cell receptor beta chains came from one sample sequenced in a study of blood T cells in healthy people across ages. The authors ran a second PCR of roughly 6 to 11 cycles using a sample-barcoded 5' primer and a J-beta primer mix. TCRdb independently ran MiXCR on the 5' RACE reads; one entry per CDR3 protein. The table records 450,000 to 650,000 distinct CDR3 sequences, 20% to 30% of them present only once. These data were also reused for a study on T cells of mothers and their children.

Specimen: blood. These receptors originate from a boy aged 10-17 years in good health.

In this sample, this clonotype turned up a few times. The chain employs TRBV28 and TRBJ2-5; D possibly corresponds to TRBD2 (6 bases). The end of the DNA aligns better with TRBJ2-1, so the J call may be wrong. The CDR3 loop spans 12 amino acids. The germline V gene encodes CDR1 MDHEN and CDR2 SYDVKM. CDR3 in amino acids: CASTGLLNEQFF. CDR3 DNA: TGTGCCAGCACCGGACTACTCAATGAGCAGTTCTTC.

This clonotype was recorded a few times. The gene calls are TRBV6-1 and TRBJ1-4, with a possible D match to TRBD1 (6 bases). Between the trimmed V and J ends, which lost 10 bases and 1 base, there was a span of 13 bases. This CDR3 region has 14 residues. Germline lookup yields CDR1 MNHNS and CDR2 SASEGT. Here the CDR3 DNA reads TGTGCCACCGACTCACAGGGAACTAATGAAAAACTGTTTTTT. This translates into CATDSQGTNEKLFF.

The chain combines TRBV7-8 with TRBJ2-1; no clear D. The length of the CDR3 is 11 residues. V lost 7 bases and J lost 7, with 8 bases in between. CDR1 and CDR2 from the germline V gene are SGHVS and FQNEAQ. CDR3 DNA: TGTGCCAGCACCGAAGGGAATGAGCAGTTCTTC. Amino acids: CASTEGNEQFF.

The rearrangement links TRBV7-2 to TRBJ2-7; 7 nucleotides match TRBD1. This CDR3 comprises 15 residues. J was trimmed by 4 bases and V by 5 bases; bases with no gene match: 11. The germline V gene encodes CDR1 SGHTA and CDR2 FQGNSA. CDR3 protein: CASSPTGSQTYEQYF. CDR3 DNA: TGTGCCAGCAGCCCGACAGGGAGTCAGACTTACGAGCAGTACTTC.

The chain joins TRBV20-1 to TRBJ2-1; 10 bases agree with TRBD2. The CDR3 is 15 amino acids. V was clipped by 0 bases and J by 4 bases; unmatched bases: 3. Germline loops: CDR1 DFQATT, CDR2 SNEGSKA (reference sequence). The CDR3 coding sequence is TGCAGTGCTAGAGATCTAGCGGGGGATTACAATGAGCAGTTCTTC. Its protein product is CSARDLAGDYNEQFF.

This clonotype was observed a handful of times. The chain employs TRBV20-1 and TRBJ2-5; D unresolved. Per the germline V gene, CDR1 is DFQATT and CDR2 is SNEGSKA (reference sequence). The V end lost 6 bases, the J end lost 0 bases, and 8 bases lay between the germline ends. There are 12 residues in the CDR3. For the CDR3, the DNA is TGCAGTGCCAGGAAGGACCAAGAGACCCAGTACTTC. This encodes CSARKDQETQYF.

This clonotype occurred a few times. The chain is built from TRBV7-2 and TRBJ2-3, with TRBD2 identical over 14 bases. The germline CDR1 and CDR2 sequences are SGHTA and FQGNSA. With V trimmed by 4 bases and J by 4 bases, 13 bases remained unmatched. The CDR3 contains 19 residues. Written as DNA, the CDR3 is TGTGCCAGCAGCTCGCCTTGGACTAGCGGGGGGCCCGGAGCAGATACGCAGTATTTT. Protein sequence: CASSSPWTSGGPGADTQYF. Combining the CDR3 with reference TRBV7-2 and TRBJ2-3 gives the whole variable domain GAGVSQSPSNKVTEKGKDVELRCDPISGHTALYWYRQSLGQGLEFLIYFQGNSAPDKSGLPSDRFSAERTGGSVSTLTIQRTQQEDSAVYLCASSSPWTSGGPGADTQYFGPGTRLTVL.

This clonotype was found a few times. This rearrangement joins TRBV7-9 to TRBJ2-1; 9 bases map to TRBD2. The germline CDR1 and CDR2 sequences are SEHNR and FQNEAQ (reference sequence). This CDR3 comprises 15 residues. Losses at the gene ends were 3 bases for V and 8 bases for J; bases not matched to a gene: 8. In DNA form, the CDR3 reads TGTGCCAGCAGCTTTCGAGCTAGCGGGATCTATGAGCAGTTCTTC. Translated, it gives CASSFRASGIYEQFF.

This clonotype was recorded a few times. This chain uses TRBV20-1 with TRBJ2-1; 10 nucleotides match TRBD2. Germline trimming cut 6 bases from V and 6 bases from J; bases unmatched to any gene: 17. CDR1 DFQATT and CDR2 SNEGSKA come from the germline V gene (reference sequence). The CDR3 spans 17 residues. The CDR3: CSAPNRASGRVGNEQFF. CDR3 coding DNA: TGCAGTGCCCCAAATCGGGCTAGCGGGAGAGTTGGCAATGAGCAGTTCTTC.

This clonotype has a count of ten or more. The chain has TRBV11-1 and TRBJ2-7; tentatively, D is TRBD1 (5 bases). The CDR3 length is 13 residues. The V and J ends lost 5 bases and 0 bases respectively, with 8 bases between them. Germline V lookup: CDR1 SGHAT, CDR2 FQDESV (reference sequence). CDR3: CASSLRDSYEQYF. CDR3 DNA: TGTGCCAGCAGCCTCAGGGACTCCTACGAGCAGTACTTC.

This clonotype was counted only a few times. The rearrangement uses TRBV28 and TRBJ2-5, with TRBD2 matching over 7 bases. The J call may not be correct, given that the DNA end is closer to TRBJ2-7. In germline, CDR1 is MDHEN, CDR2 SYDVKM. This CDR3 region has 16 residues. The chain's CDR3 is CASSYALTGGTYEQYF. The CDR3 region has the DNA TGTGCCAGCAGCTATGCCCTTACCGGGGGGACCTACGAGCAGTACTTC.

The chain employs TRBV9 and TRBJ1-2, with TRBD1 as a possible D gene (6 bases). CDR1 is SGDLS and CDR2 is YYNGEE in the germline V gene. The CDR3 totals 16 residues. Between the trimmed V and J ends, which lost 4 bases and 5 bases, there was a span of 21 bases. The CDR3 coding sequence is TGTGCCAGCAGCCCACTCCGGGGGGGCGCAAGATATGGCTACACCTTC. Translating gives CASSPLRGGARYGYTF.

This clonotype appeared a few times. The J gene is TRBJ2-5, the V gene TRBV15; TRBD2 aligns across 15 bases. The better agreement between TRBJ2-1 and the DNA end casts doubt on the J call. Germline CDR1 reads LNHNV; CDR2 reads YYDKDF (reference sequence). The CDR3 is 17 amino acids. The CDR3 reads CATSRLAGTSGRYEQFF. The CDR3 DNA reads as TGTGCCACCAGCAGATTAGCCGGGACTAGCGGGAGGTATGAGCAGTTCTTC.

This clonotype was detected only a few times. The chain combines TRBV6-2 or TRBV6-3 with TRBJ2-5, with D perhaps TRBD2 (6 bases). This CDR3 contains 14 residues. Looked up from germline, CDR1 is MNHEY and CDR2 is SVGEGT. V gave up 2 bases and J gave up 2 bases, with 9 bases separating them. The CDR3 DNA sequence: TGTGCCAGCAGTTACCGGGACTTACAAGAGACCCAGTACTTC. It yields the protein CASSYRDLQETQYF.

Many counts were recorded for this clonotype. The V gene is TRBV29-1, the J gene TRBJ2-4; 9 positions agree with TRBD1. V was pared by 7 bases and J by 6 bases, with 7 bases of the junction left unmatched. This CDR3 is 13 amino acids long. Germline V gene sequence: CDR1 SQVTM, CDR2 ANQGSEA. CDR3 DNA sequence: TGCAGCGGTGCGGGACAGGGAGGAAACATTCAGTACTTC. The encoded protein is CSGAGQGGNIQYF.

The CDR3 DNA follows: TGTGCCAGCATGAGACTAGATGCCTACGAGCAGTACTTC. It specifies CASMRLDAYEQYF. The rearrangement joins TRBV21-1 to TRBJ2-7; the D call in the table, TRBD2, was not verified against the DNA. TRBV21-1 is assigned pseudogene status. The CDR3 covers 13 residues.

This chain links TRBV9 with TRBJ1-1; D remains ambiguous. The CDR3 totals 15 residues. CDR1 is SGDLS, CDR2 YYNGEE, per germline. V was trimmed by 5 bases and J by 0 bases, leaving 14 bases between them. The CDR3 bases are TGTGCCAGCAGTGATGACTCGGAGCTGAACACTGAAGCTTTCTTT. This encodes CASSDDSELNTEAFF.

This sequence joins TRBV28 and TRBJ2-2, with TRBD1 as a possible D gene (6 bases). This CDR3 contains 17 residues. Trimming removed 4 bases at V and 2 bases at J, with 17 bases between. CDR1 and CDR2 from the germline V gene are MDHEN and SYDVKM. CDR3 in amino acids: CASSSPGQHLNTGELFF. The CDR3 DNA is TGTGCCAGCAGTTCCCCGGGACAACATCTAAACACCGGGGAGCTGTTTTTT.

A few counts support this clonotype. The rearrangement uses TRBV4-3 and TRBJ2-4; D is ambiguous. CDR1 is LGHNA, CDR2 YSLEER, per germline. CDR3 length: 15 amino acids. Trimming removed 8 bases at V and 1 base at J, with 15 bases between. The CDR3 region has the DNA TGCGCCAGCTCTTCCGCATGGTCGGCCAAAAACATTCAGTACTTC. Its protein is CASSSAWSAKNIQYF.

This clonotype was seen many times. The V and J genes are TRBV9 and TRBJ2-1, with a possible D match to TRBD2 (6 bases). CDR3 length equals 13 residues. Per germline, CDR1 SGDLS and CDR2 YYNGEE. With 5 bases removed from V and 4 bases from J, the gap between germline ends came to 10 bases. The CDR3 nucleotides read TGTGCCAGCAGGTCGGGACTTTACAATGAGCAGTTCTTC. This encodes CASRSGLYNEQFF. Based on the CDR3 plus reference TRBV9 and TRBJ2-1, the full variable domain is DSGVTQTPKHLITATGQRVTLRCSPRSGDLSVYWYQQSLDQGLQFLIQYYNGEERAKGNILERFSAQQFPDLHSELNLSSLELGDSALYFCASRSGLYNEQFFGPGTRLTVL.

This chain uses TRBV9 with TRBJ2-5, with D perhaps matching TRBD2 (5 bases). Trimming pared 4 bases from V and 1 base from J, leaving 14 bases between. This CDR3 is built from 15 residues. CDR1 is SGDLS and CDR2 is YYNGEE in the germline V gene. Here the CDR3 reads CASSPGRELQETQYF. The DNA of the CDR3 is TGTGCCAGCAGCCCCGGACGGGAACTCCAAGAGACCCAGTACTTC.

This chain links TRBV5-8 with TRBJ2-3; 14 bases are a match to TRBD2. The CDR3 contains 18 residues. V trimming: 4 bases; J trimming: 3 bases; junction bases outside the gene matches: 10. CDR1 SGHTS and CDR2 YDEGEE come from the germline V gene. In nucleotides, the CDR3 is TGTGCCAGCAGCGCAAGGACTAGCGGGGGGTGGGGAACAGATACGCAGTATTTT. Translated, it gives CASSARTSGGWGTDTQYF.

The V and J genes are TRBV7-2 and TRBJ1-1; 8 bases line up with TRBD1. The germline V gene encodes CDR1 SGHTA and CDR2 FQGNSA. With 4 bases clipped from V and 0 bases from J, the junction kept 13 bases outside the gene matches. The CDR3 consists of 18 residues. In nucleotides, the CDR3 is TGTGCCAGCAGCTCAACCGCAGGGGGCGTTCTGATGAACACTGAAGCTTTCTTT. It specifies CASSSTAGGVLMNTEAFF.

In its sample, this clonotype was seen a few times. The gene calls are TRBV28 and TRBJ1-5, with a weak D call TRBD1 (6 bases). Germline V CDR1 and CDR2: MDHEN, SYDVKM. V was cut by 8 bases and J by 4 bases, with 21 bases left in between. This CDR3 contains 16 residues. CDR3 nucleotide sequence: TGTGCCAGCGTTATTGCGGGGGCCGCCCTTAATCAGCCCCAGCATTTT. Amino acid sequence: CASVIAGAALNQPQHF.

V usage is TRBV4-3 and J usage is TRBJ2-1, with TRBD2 matching over 10 bases. CDR3 length: 18 residues. CDR1 and CDR2 from the germline V gene are LGHNA and YSLEER. V lost 1 base and J lost 2; bases outside the gene matches: 8. This CDR3 is CASSQGVTSGTPYNEQFF. CDR3 sequence (DNA): TGCGCCAGCAGCCAAGGGGTAACTAGCGGGACCCCCTACAATGAGCAGTTCTTC.

The genes are TRBV5-1 and TRBJ2-5, with 8 bases matching TRBD1. The CDR3 is made up of 16 amino acids. Germline values: CDR1 SGHRS, CDR2 YFSETQ. The V and J ends lost 4 bases and 4 bases, in that order; junction bases with no gene match: 12. The DNA of the CDR3 is TGCGCCAGCAGCAGCGGACAGGGCGACCTTGGAGAGACCCAGTACTTC. Translating it yields CASSSGQGDLGETQYF.

This clonotype was counted at least ten times. V usage is TRBV4-2 and J usage is TRBJ1-3; D is unclear. Trimming took off 0 bases at V and 4 bases at J, with 4 bases between the two ends. The CDR3 has 13 residues. CDR1 is LGHNA, CDR2 YNFKEQ, per germline. CDR3 sequence reads: CASSQEWGNTIYF. The CDR3 nucleotides are TGTGCCAGCAGCCAAGAATGGGGAAACACCATATATTTT.

This clonotype was recorded at least ten times. The rearrangement joins TRBV11-1 to TRBJ2-3; 10 bases agree with TRBD2. V lost 3 bases to trimming and J lost 7 bases; unmatched junction nucleotides: 13. The CDR3 has 17 residues. Germline CDR1 reads SGHAT; CDR2 reads FQDESV (reference sequence). This CDR3 is CASSFSGLAGVGNTQYF. The CDR3 bases are TGTGCCAGCAGCTTCAGTGGGCTAGCGGGAGTCGGCAATACGCAGTATTTT.